This entry lists 14 T cell receptor beta chains sequenced from one sample in a study of a mutant IDH1 vaccine in newly diagnosed glioma. The antigens these receptors bind are not known. Produced via immunoSEQ multiplex PCR; TCRdb's table is partial and in-frame only. Of over 50,000 clones listed, more than 80% were seen once; the top ten hold about 4.2%. The time point denotes: week 5, during vaccination. What each vaccine dose contained was 300 ug of mutant IDH1 20-mer peptide, accompanied by topical imiquimod. The sequencing here drew on PBMCs, taken from a glioma patient whose treatment included an IDH1 peptide vaccine. The receptors shown here come from a woman between 40 and 50 years old with glioma.

This chain uses TRBV18 with TRBJ2-4; the D is unclear. The CDR3 is 17 residues long. The ends were cut back, 0 bases at V and 8 bases at J, with 20 bases in the middle. Germline V gene sequence: CDR1 KGHSH, CDR2 LQKENI. CDR3 residues: CASSPPPSSSDWDIQYF. The CDR3 nucleotides are TGTGCCAGCTCACCACCGCCCTCGTCCTCTGACTGGGACATTCAGTACTTC.

The chain combines TRBV27 with TRBJ2-4; 9 bases line up with TRBD1. V gave up 5 bases and J gave up 6 bases; unmatched junction bases: 11. This CDR3 spans 16 amino acids. Per the germline V gene, CDR1 is MNHEY and CDR2 is SMNVEV (reference sequence). In DNA, the CDR3 is TGTGCCAGCAGTCACCGGGGACAGGGCGGCGGAAACATTCAGTACTTC. This gives the protein CASSHRGQGGGNIQYF.

The V and J genes are TRBV7-2 and TRBJ1-1; D not certain. This CDR3 has 14 residues. The V gene lost 5 bases and the J gene lost 5 bases, with 15 bases spanning the gap. CDR1 and CDR2 (germline): SGHTA, FQGNSA. The CDR3: CASSQDRRGTEAFF. Written as DNA, the CDR3 is TGTGCCAGCAGCCAAGACCGACGCGGTACTGAAGCTTTCTTT.

The chain has TRBV7-9 and TRBJ2-5; 15 positions agree with TRBD2. Trimming at V came to 5 bases and at J to 2 bases, leaving 9 bases not matched to a gene. Germline CDR1 reads SEHNR; CDR2 reads FQNEAQ (reference sequence). The CDR3 covers 18 residues. This chain's CDR3 is CASSNPGLAGGAQETQYF. CDR3 nucleotides: TGTGCCAGCAGCAATCCGGGACTAGCGGGAGGCGCACAAGAGACCCAGTACTTC.

The V call is TRBV29-1, the J call TRBJ2-2, with D possibly being TRBD1 (6 bases). V was trimmed by 4 bases and J by 4 bases, leaving 16 bases between them. CDR1 SQVTM and CDR2 ANQGSEA come from the germline V gene. The CDR3 spans 15 residues. The CDR3 reads CSVAQQGFLTGELFF. The DNA for the CDR3 is TGCAGCGTTGCTCAACAGGGTTTTCTCACCGGGGAGCTGTTTTTT.

This clone has only one observation. The rearrangement joins TRBV9 to TRBJ2-5, with TRBD2 matching 10 bases. V was clipped by 4 bases and J by 4 bases; unmatched bases: 10. The CDR3 runs to 16 residues. Germline V CDR1 and CDR2: SGDLS, YYNGEE. The chain's CDR3 is CASSPSPAGGPETQYF. In DNA, the CDR3 is TGTGCCAGCAGCCCCAGCCCAGCGGGGGGGCCAGAGACCCAGTACTTC.

The table lists this clone with a few counts. The chain is built from TRBV30 and TRBJ1-3; D call uncertain. This CDR3 has 13 amino acids. Germline V CDR1 and CDR2: GTSNPN, SVGIG (reference sequence). V shed 0 bases and J shed 6 bases, with 9 bases lying between them. The CDR3 protein is CAWSVGALNTIYF. In nucleotides, the CDR3 is TGTGCCTGGAGTGTAGGAGCCCTAAACACCATATATTTT.

The chain links TRBV7-3 to TRBJ2-5; D remains ambiguous. There are 13 residues in the CDR3. Germline CDR1 and CDR2: SGHTA and FQGTGA. V dropped 4 bases and J dropped 7 bases, with 13 bases sitting between them. In nucleotides, the CDR3 is TGTGCCAGCAGCTCCGGGCCCCCAGGGACCCAGTACTTC. Its translation: CASSSGPPGTQYF.

This clone was seen a few times. The genes are TRBV5-1 and TRBJ1-1; unclear D gene. Germline V gives CDR1 SGHRS, CDR2 YFSETQ. The V end was cut by 1 base, the J end by 6 bases, with 10 bases between. The length of the CDR3 is 13 residues. This chain's CDR3 is CASSLYESSEAFF. The CDR3 DNA sequence: TGCGCCAGCAGCTTGTACGAGTCGTCTGAAGCTTTCTTT.

The chain uses TRBV30 and TRBJ1-2; no clear D. V lost 3 bases and J 4 bases, leaving 15 bases between the germline ends. From germline, CDR1 is GTSNPN and CDR2 SVGIG (reference sequence). The CDR3 sequence is 14 residues long. The CDR3: CAWRVHTLGYGYTF. The CDR3 coding sequence is TGTGCCTGGAGGGTACATACCTTGGGCTATGGCTACACCTTC.

The chain has TRBV11-2 and TRBJ2-1; 13 positions agree with TRBD2. The CDR3 extends over 18 amino acids. Trimming took 1 base from V and 7 from J; bases not matched to a gene: 10. The germline CDR1 and CDR2 sequences are SGHAT and FQNNGV. CDR3 nucleotide sequence: TGTGCCAGCAGCTTAGGGGTAACCGGACTAGCGGGAGTAAATGAGCAGTTCTTC. This gives the protein CASSLGVTGLAGVNEQFF. The full variable domain, with the rest looked up from reference TRBV11-2 and TRBJ2-1, is EAGVAQSPRYKIIEKRQSVAFWCNPISGHATLYWYQQILGQGPKLLIQFQNNGVVDDSQLPKDRFSAERLKGVDSTLKIQPAKLEDSAVYLCASSLGVTGLAGVNEQFFGPGTRLTVL.

This rearrangement joins TRBV29-1 to TRBJ1-1, with D maybe TRBD1 (6 bases). Germline V gives CDR1 SQVTM, CDR2 ANQGSEA. The CDR3 runs 13 residues. The V and J ends lost 3 bases and 3 bases respectively, with 11 bases between them. CDR3 amino acids: CSVERGLDTEAFF. The CDR3 DNA reads as TGCAGCGTTGAGAGGGGGTTGGACACTGAAGCTTTCTTT.

The rearrangement uses TRBV15 and TRBJ2-7, with a weak D call TRBD1 (6 bases). Germline V gene sequence: CDR1 LNHNV, CDR2 YYDKDF (reference sequence). V was clipped by 0 bases and J by 4 bases, with 13 bases between them. The CDR3 spans 15 residues. In DNA form, the CDR3 reads TGTGCCACCAGCAGAGAAGGGGGACCGATTTACGAGCAGTACTTC. Encoded protein: CATSREGGPIYEQYF.

This chain joins TRBV30 and TRBJ1-5; tentative D call: TRBD1 (5 bases). CDR3 length equals 13 residues. V lost 5 bases to trimming and J lost 7 bases, with 15 bases between them. Germline V gene data show CDR1 as GTSNPN and CDR2 as SVGIG (reference sequence). CDR3: CAWATGLDQPQHF. DNA of the CDR3: TGTGCCTGGGCTACAGGTTTGGACCAGCCCCAGCATTTT.